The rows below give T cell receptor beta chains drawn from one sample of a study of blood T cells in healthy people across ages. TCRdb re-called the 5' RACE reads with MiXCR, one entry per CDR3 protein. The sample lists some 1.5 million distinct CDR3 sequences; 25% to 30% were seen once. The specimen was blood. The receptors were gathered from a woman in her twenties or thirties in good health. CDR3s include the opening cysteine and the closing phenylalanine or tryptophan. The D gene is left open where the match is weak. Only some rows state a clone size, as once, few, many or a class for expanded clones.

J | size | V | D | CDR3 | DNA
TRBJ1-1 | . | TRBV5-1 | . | CASSFLIGAEAFF | TGCGCCAGCAGCTTCTTGATAGGGGCTGAAGCTTTCTTT
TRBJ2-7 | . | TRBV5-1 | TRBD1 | CASSLGTGVPSGAYEQYF | TGCGCCAGCAGTCTTGGGACAGGGGTACCCTCGGGCGCCTACGAGCAGTACTTC
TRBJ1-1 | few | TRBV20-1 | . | CSATSLGGLSAFF | TGCAGTGCTACCTCATTGGGGGGGCTGTCGGCTTTCTTT
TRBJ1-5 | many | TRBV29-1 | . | CSVGGAGNQPQHF | TGCAGCGTTGGAGGGGCGGGCAATCAGCCCCAGCATTTT
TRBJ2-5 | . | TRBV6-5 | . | CASSYLGGTETQYF | TGTGCCAGCAGTTACCTAGGGGGGACCGAGACCCAGTACTTC
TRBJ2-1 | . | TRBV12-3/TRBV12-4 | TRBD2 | CASTNLAGSYNDQFF | TGTGCCAGCACCAACTTAGCGGGGTCCTACAATGATCAGTTCTTC
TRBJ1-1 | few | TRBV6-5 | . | CASSPWDSNTEAFF | TGTGCCAGCAGTCCTTGGGACTCAAACACTGAAGCTTTCTTT
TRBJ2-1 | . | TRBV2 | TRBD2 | CASKPGRGLYNEQFF | TGTGCCAGCAAACCGGGGCGGGGACTATACAATGAGCAGTTCTTC
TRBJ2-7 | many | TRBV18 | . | CASSPFNSSGLYEQYF | TGTGCCAGCTCACCATTTAATAGTAGCGGACTCTACGAGCAGTACTTC
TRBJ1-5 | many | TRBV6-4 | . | CASHRRDSNQPQHF | TGTGCCAGCCATAGACGGGATAGCAATCAGCCCCAGCATTTT
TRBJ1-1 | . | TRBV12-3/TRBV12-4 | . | CASSAPGGWTVGAFF | TGTGCCAGCAGTGCGCCCGGGGGCTGGACCGTGGGGGCTTTCTTT
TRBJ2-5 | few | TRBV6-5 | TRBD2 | CASRGESPYQETQYF | TGTGCCAGCCGGGGGGAGAGCCCGTACCAAGAGACCCAGTACTTC
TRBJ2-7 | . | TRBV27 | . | CASSLLGGHYEQYF | TGTGCCAGCAGTTTACTGGGGGGCCACTACGAGCAGTACTTC
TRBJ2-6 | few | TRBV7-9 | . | CASSLIMGSGANVLTF | TGTGCCAGCAGCTTAATCATGGGCTCTGGGGCCAACGTCCTGACTTTC
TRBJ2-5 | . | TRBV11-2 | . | CASSLLSQETQYF | TGTGCCAGCAGCCTCTTGAGCCAAGAGACCCAGTACTTC
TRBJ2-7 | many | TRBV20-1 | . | CSARGEIYEQYF | TGCAGTGCTAGGGGGGAAATCTACGAGCAGTACTTC
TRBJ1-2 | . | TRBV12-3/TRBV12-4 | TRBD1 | CASGGTAYGYTF | TGTGCCAGTGGAGGGACAGCATATGGCTACACCTTC
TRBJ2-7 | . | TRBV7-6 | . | CASRPPDSYEQYF | TGTGCCAGCAGACCCCCGGACAGTTACGAGCAGTACTTC
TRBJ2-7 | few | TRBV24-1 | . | CATSDRTLDRDEQYF | TGTGCCACCAGTGACCGCACCCTAGACCGCGACGAGCAGTACTTC
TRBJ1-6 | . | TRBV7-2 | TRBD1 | CASTGTGQKNSPLHF | TGTGCCAGCACCGGGACAGGGCAAAAGAATTCACCCCTCCACTTT
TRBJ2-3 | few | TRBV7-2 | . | CASSLRGPVGDTQYF | TGTGCCAGCAGCTTAAGGGGACCCGTTGGGGATACGCAGTATTTT
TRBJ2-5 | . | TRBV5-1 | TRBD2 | CASSRGTRRDQETQYF | TGCGCCAGCAGCCGGGGGACTAGGAGGGACCAAGAGACCCAGTACTTC
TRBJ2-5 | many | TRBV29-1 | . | CSVDSPQETQYF | TGCAGCGTTGACTCACCTCAAGAGACCCAGTACTTC
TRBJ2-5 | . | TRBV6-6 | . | CASEGPGPKGEQYF | TGTGCCAGCGAGGGACCGGGGCCTAAAGGGGAGCAGTACTTC
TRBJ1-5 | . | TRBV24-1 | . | CATPRPLQAPAGAQHF | TGTGCCACGCCTCGGCCATTACAGGCTCCCGCAGGGGCCCAGCATTTT
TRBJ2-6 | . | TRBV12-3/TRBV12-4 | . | CASSFGNSGANVLTF | TGTGCCAGCAGTTTTGGGAACTCTGGGGCCAACGTCCTGACTTTC
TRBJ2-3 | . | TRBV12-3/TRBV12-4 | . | CASSLGVKADAQYF | TGTGCCAGCAGTTTGGGGGTGAAGGCAGATGCGCAGTATTTT
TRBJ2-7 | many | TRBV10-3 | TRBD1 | CAISTTGYEQYF | TGTGCCATCAGTACGACAGGGTACGAGCAGTACTTC
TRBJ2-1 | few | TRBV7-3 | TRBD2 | CASSPPGGGGENEQFF | TGTGCCAGCAGCCCCCCCGGAGGCGGGGGGGAAAATGAGCAGTTCTTC
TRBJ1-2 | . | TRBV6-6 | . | CASSSKGGGYTF | TGTGCCAGCAGCTCCAAAGGGGGTGGCTACACCTTC
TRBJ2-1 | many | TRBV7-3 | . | CASSLSGGNNEQFF | TGTGCCAGCAGCTTAAGTGGGGGTAACAATGAGCAGTTCTTC
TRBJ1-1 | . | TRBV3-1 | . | CASSRDPRRTEAFF | TGTGCCAGCAGTCGGGACCCCCGTCGGACTGAAGCTTTCTTT
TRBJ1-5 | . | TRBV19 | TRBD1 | CASSIGGTGNQPQHF | TGTGCCAGTAGTATAGGGGGGACAGGTAATCAGCCCCAGCATTTT
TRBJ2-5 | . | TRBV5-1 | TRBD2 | CASSLGGSGSYTEETQYF | TGCGCCAGCAGCTTGGGTGGTAGCGGGAGTTATACGGAAGAGACCCAGTACTTC
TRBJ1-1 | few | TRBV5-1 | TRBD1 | CASSLGTVMDTEAFF | TGCGCCAGCAGCTTAGGGACAGTTATGGACACTGAAGCTTTCTTT
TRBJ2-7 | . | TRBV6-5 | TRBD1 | CASQGQGRAEQYF | TGTGCCAGCCAGGGACAGGGTCGGGCCGAGCAGTACTTC
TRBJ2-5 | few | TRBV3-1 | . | CASSQTRAETQYF | TGTGCCAGCAGCCAAACCCGGGCGGAGACCCAGTACTTC
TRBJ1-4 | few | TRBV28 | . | CASSFGTGTQNEKLFF | TGTGCCAGCAGTTTCGGAACCGGGACTCAAAATGAAAAACTGTTTTTT
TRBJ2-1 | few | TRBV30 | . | CAWTRQTYNEQFF | TGTGCCTGGACGCGGCAAACCTACAATGAGCAGTTCTTC
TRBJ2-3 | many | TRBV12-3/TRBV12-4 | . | CASSSGVSSTDTQYF | TGTGCCAGCAGTTCGGGAGTCTCTAGCACAGATACGCAGTATTTT
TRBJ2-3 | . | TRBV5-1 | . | CASSLMQSTDTQYF | TGCGCCAGCAGCTTGATGCAGAGCACAGATACGCAGTATTTT
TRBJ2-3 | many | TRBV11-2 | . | CASSSASADTQYF | TGTGCCAGCAGCTCCGCCTCTGCGGATACGCAGTATTTT